The present T cell receptor beta chain was sequenced within a study of CD8+ T cells in alopecia areata. Study-wide context: Severity in treated patients was scored by percentage of scalp area affected.

Trimming pared 0 bases from V and 4 bases from J, leaving 9 bases between. The CDR3 has 14 amino acids. Germline V CDR1 and CDR2: LNHNV, YYDKDF (reference sequence). Treatment described: oral pan-JAK inhibitor, 5-10 mg twice daily. cDNA serving as the sequencing template came from extracted, reverse transcribed RNA. Sequenced by immunoSEQ multiplex PCR; TCRdb stores in-frame clones only, minus some. The sample holds approximately 200,000 clones, about 60% seen once. Sequences were derived from CD4+ T cells sorted from blood, sampled at week 4, from a patient treated with tofacitinib. The V call is TRBV15, the J call TRBJ2-5; the D gene is possibly TRBD1 (5 bases). The source of this sequence is a human donor with alopecia areata. The CDR3 spells CATSRDGARETQYF. Written as DNA, the CDR3 is TGTGCCACCAGCAGAGATGGGGCTAGAGAGACCCAGTACTTC.